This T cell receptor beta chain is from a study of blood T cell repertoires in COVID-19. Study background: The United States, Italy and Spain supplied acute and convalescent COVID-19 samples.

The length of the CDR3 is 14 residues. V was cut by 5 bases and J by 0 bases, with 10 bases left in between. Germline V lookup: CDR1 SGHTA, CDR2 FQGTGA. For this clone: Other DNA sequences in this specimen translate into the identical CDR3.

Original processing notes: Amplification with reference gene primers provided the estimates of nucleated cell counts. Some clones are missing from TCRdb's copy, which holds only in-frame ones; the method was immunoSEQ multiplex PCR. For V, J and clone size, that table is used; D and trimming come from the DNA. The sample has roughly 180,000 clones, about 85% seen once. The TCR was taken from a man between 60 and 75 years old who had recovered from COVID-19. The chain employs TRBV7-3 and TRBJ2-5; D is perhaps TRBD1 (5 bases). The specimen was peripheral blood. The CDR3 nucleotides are TGTGCCAGCAGCCTCCAGGGAAACCAAGAGACCCAGTACTTC. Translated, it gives CASSLQGNQETQYF. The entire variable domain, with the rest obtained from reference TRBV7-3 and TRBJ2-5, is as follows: GAGVSQTPSNKVTEKGKYVELRCDPISGHTALYWYRQSLGQGPEFLIYFQGTGAADDSGLPNDRFFAVRPEGSVSTLKIQRTERGDSAVYLCASSLQGNQETQYFGPGTRLLVL.